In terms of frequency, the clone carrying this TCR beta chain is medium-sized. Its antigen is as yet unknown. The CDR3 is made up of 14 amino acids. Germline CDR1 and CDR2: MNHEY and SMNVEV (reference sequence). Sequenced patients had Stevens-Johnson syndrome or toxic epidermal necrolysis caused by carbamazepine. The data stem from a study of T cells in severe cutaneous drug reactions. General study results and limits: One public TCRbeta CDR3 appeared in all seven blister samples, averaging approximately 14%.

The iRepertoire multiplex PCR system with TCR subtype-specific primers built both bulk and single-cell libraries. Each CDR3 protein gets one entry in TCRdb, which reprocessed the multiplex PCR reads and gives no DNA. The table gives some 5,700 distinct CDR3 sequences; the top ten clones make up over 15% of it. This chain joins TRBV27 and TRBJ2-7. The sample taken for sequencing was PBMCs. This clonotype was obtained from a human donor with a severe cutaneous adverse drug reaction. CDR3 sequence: CASKLAGYSYEQYF.